The 3 T cell receptor beta chains below come from one sample, sequenced in a study of T cell repertoires in cytomegalovirus infection. Each CDR3 protein gets one entry after TCRdb re-called the reads with MiXCR. The sample consists of almost 500,000 distinct CDR3 sequences, approximately 11% of them appearing once. Sequencing was performed on PBMCs. The origin of the receptors is a human donor in good health (CMV status not recorded). Some clones in this sample may be carry-over from other donors' samples.

The chain links TRBV6-6 to TRBJ1-3; no definite D call. V lost 6 bases and J 4 bases, leaving 13 bases between the germline ends. The CDR3 is 14 amino acids. Germline V gene data show CDR1 as MNHNY and CDR2 as SVGAGI (reference sequence). The CDR3 coding sequence is TGTGCCAGCAGGCGAGGTGGAGCCGGAAACACCATATATTTT. Translation: CASRRGGAGNTIYF.

This chain connects TRBV19 to TRBJ1-5; 7 bases agree with TRBD1. The V and J ends lost 1 base and 1 base, in that order; junction bases with no gene match: 4. Germline V gives CDR1 LNHDA, CDR2 SQIVND (reference sequence). The CDR3 is 16 residues long. The CDR3 DNA is TGTGCCAGTAGTATAGGACAGGGTATAAGCAATCAGCCCCAGCATTTT. Translating it yields CASSIGQGISNQPQHF. The complete variable domain, with remaining parts taken from reference TRBV19 and TRBJ1-5, reads DGGITQSPKYLFRKEGQNVTLSCEQNLNHDAMYWYRQDPGQGLRLIYYSQIVNDFQKGDIAEGYSVSREKKESFPLTVTSAQKNPTAFYLCASSIGQGISNQPQHFGDGTRLSIL.

This clonotype was seen at least ten times. V and J are TRBV3-1 and TRBJ1-2, with 7 bases lining up with TRBD1. CDR3 size: 16 residues. The V gene end was trimmed by 2 bases and the J gene end by 3 bases; junction bases not matched to a gene: 9. Germline CDR1 reads LGHDT; CDR2 reads YNNKEL (reference sequence). The CDR3 loop reads CASSQYPATGHYGYTF. DNA of the CDR3: TGTGCCAGCAGCCAATATCCTGCGACAGGGCACTATGGCTACACCTTC.